The 5 T cell receptor beta chains given below trace back to one sample, sequenced in a study of T cell changes during pregnancy in multiple sclerosis. TCRdb keeps only in-frame clones here, not all; method: immunoSEQ multiplex PCR. There are fewer than 30,000 clones in the sample; 85% to 95% occur only once, and 5.7% lies in the top ten. Here the sequenced sample was CD8+ T cells from peripheral blood mononuclear cells, taken before pregnancy. The receptor source for this set is a female donor with multiple sclerosis, enrolled in a pregnancy study.

The chain carries TRBV27 and TRBJ2-5, with 7 bases that match TRBD1. V was pared by 0 bases and J by 5 bases, with 3 bases of the junction left unmatched. There are 14 residues in the CDR3. Germline V gene sequence: CDR1 MNHEY, CDR2 SMNVEV (reference sequence). The CDR3, as DNA: TGTGCCAGCAGTTTATCCGACAGGGTGGAGACCCAGTACTTC. Protein product: CASSLSDRVETQYF.

This clone was recorded once. This CDR3 is CATSRDRGGGNEKLFF. The CDR3 coding sequence is TGTGCCACCAGCAGAGATCGCGGCGGAGGTAATGAAAAACTGTTTTTT. The V gene is TRBV15, the J gene TRBJ1-4; unclear D gene. Germline V gene sequence: CDR1 LNHNV, CDR2 YYDKDF (reference sequence). Trimming shortened V by 0 bases and J by 4 bases, and 12 bases separated the two germline ends. The CDR3 has 16 residues.

As DNA, the CDR3 is TGTGCCACCAGCAGAGATAGGTGGGCTAGCTACACAGATACGCAGTATTTT. Protein product: CATSRDRWASYTDTQYF. The V and J genes are TRBV15 and TRBJ2-3, with D tentatively TRBD2 (5 bases). The CDR3 runs to 17 residues. Germline lookup yields CDR1 LNHNV and CDR2 YYDKDF (reference sequence). V was shortened by 0 bases and J by 2 bases, with 15 bases between the two germline ends.

The CDR3 DNA follows: TGTGCCAGCAGTTCCAGTGGCGGGAGCTACAATGAGCAGTTCTTC. Its translation is CASSSSGGSYNEQFF. The chain links TRBV28 to TRBJ2-1; 7 bases fit TRBD2. CDR3 length: 15 amino acids. Germline V CDR1 and CDR2: MDHEN, SYDVKM. J lost 3 bases, V lost 4 bases, and 6 bases had no gene match.

This sequence joins TRBV7-9 and TRBJ2-1; 7 positions match TRBD2. In germline, CDR1 is SEHNR, CDR2 FQNEAQ (reference sequence). With V trimmed by 1 base and J by 6 bases, 3 bases remained unmatched. The CDR3 contains 14 residues. Written as DNA, the CDR3 is TGTGCCAGCAGCTTAGGGGGGGGAGGCAATGAGCAGTTCTTC. It is translated as CASSLGGGGNEQFF.